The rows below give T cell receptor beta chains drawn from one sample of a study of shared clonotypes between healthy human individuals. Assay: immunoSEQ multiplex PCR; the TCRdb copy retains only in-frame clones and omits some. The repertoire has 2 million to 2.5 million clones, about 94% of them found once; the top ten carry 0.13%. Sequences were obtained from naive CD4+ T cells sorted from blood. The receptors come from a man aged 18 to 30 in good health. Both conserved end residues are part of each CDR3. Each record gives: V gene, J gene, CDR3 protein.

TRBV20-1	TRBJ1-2	CSVTTTSGYTF
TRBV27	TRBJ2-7	CASSFTWQGGTGEQYF
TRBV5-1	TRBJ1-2	CASSLGDRGYGYTF
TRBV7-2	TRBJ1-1	CASSFPTGGYVREAFF
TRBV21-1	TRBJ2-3	CASSAHTGTSSTDTQYF
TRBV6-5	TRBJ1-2	CASSTGSFYGYTF
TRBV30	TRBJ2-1	CAWNGQGNYNEQFF
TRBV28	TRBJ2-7	CASREAFSAYEQYF
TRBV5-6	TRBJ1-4	CASSPSPGANEKLFF
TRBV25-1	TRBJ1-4	CASSPGGGRGEKLFF
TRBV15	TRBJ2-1	CATSRAWGYNEQFF
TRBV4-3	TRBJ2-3	CASSQDYTDTQYF
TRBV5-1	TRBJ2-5	CASSLGLAGRRETQYF
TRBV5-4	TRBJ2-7	CASSPLTGPYEQYF
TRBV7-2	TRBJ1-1	CASTPDRQNTEAFF
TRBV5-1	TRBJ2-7	CASKGTKPDEQYF
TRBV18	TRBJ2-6	CASSPPGGAYGANVLTF
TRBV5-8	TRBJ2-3	CASSPGLAGRDTQYF
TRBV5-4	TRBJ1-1	CASSLTVDRADTEAFF
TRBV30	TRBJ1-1	CACSGGNTEAFF